The clone carrying this T cell receptor beta chain was recorded many times. The antigen remains unidentified. The sample originates from a study of response to subunit inactivated influenza vaccine. The V gene end was trimmed by 9 bases and the J gene end by 4 bases; junction bases not matched to a gene: 5. This CDR3 spans 15 amino acids. Germline lookup yields CDR1 KGHDR and CDR2 SFDVKD. Findings and caveats of the study: Authors proposed each seasonal influenza vaccination draws in few new T cells.

TCRdb used MiXCR to reprocess the RT-PCR reads, holding one entry per CDR3 protein. Counted here are 490,000 or so distinct CDR3 sequences, under 9% occurring once; the ten biggest clones make up over 10%. This specimen consisted of PBMCs from blood, obtained approximately 25 months after vaccination. The clonotype comes from a man in his fifties or sixties who received an inactivated influenza vaccine. The chain combines TRBV24-1 with TRBJ2-2, with 12 bases aligning to TRBD2. The CDR3 DNA follows: TGTGCCACCGCGGGGACTAGCGGGTTCACCGGGGAGCTGTTTTTT. Translating it yields CATAGTSGFTGELFF.